What follows is one T cell receptor beta chain and its context. The sample belongs to a study of cytomegalovirus exposure and HLA in healthy donors. It was with 60 Vbeta and 13 Jbeta primers that the PCR ran. Sequencing was performed with immunoSEQ multiplex PCR; in TCRdb, only in-frame clones are kept and a portion is missing. The sample lists roughly 200,000 clones, 75% to 85% occurring once. The J segment lost 4 bases and the V segment lost 1 base, leaving 1 base of the junction unmatched. CDR1 is SGHAT, CDR2 FQNNGV, per germline. The CDR3 covers 14 residues. This clonotype was obtained from a woman in her fifties or sixties in good health and CMV-seronegative. The material sequenced was PBMCs. This chain uses TRBV11-2 with TRBJ2-1, with 7 bases fitting TRBD1. The CDR3 is CASSLGDRYNEQFF. The CDR3 nucleotides read TGTGCCAGCAGCTTAGGGGACAGATACAATGAGCAGTTCTTC.